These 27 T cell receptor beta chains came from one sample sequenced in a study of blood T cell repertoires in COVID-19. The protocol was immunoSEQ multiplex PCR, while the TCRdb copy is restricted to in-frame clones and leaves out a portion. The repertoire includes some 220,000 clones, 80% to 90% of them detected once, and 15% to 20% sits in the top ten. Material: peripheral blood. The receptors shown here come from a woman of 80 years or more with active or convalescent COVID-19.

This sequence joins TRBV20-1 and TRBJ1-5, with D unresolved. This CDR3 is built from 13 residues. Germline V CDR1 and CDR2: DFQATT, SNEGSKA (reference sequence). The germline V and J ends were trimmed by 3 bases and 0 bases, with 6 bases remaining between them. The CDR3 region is CSASGSSNQPQHF. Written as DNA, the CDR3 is TGCAGTGCTAGTGGCAGTAGCAATCAGCCCCAGCATTTT.

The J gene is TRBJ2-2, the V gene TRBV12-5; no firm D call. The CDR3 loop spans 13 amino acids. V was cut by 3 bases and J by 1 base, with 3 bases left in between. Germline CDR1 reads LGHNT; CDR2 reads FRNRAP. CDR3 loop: CASGFWNTGELFF. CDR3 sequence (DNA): TGTGCTAGTGGTTTCTGGAACACCGGGGAGCTGTTTTTT.

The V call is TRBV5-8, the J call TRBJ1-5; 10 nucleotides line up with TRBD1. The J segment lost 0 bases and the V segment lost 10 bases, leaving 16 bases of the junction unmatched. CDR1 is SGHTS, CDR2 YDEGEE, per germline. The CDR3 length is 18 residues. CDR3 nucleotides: TGTGCCTCGTCCGGGACAGGGGTGGGAGTATATAGCAATCAGCCCCAGCATTTT. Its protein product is CASSGTGVGVYSNQPQHF.

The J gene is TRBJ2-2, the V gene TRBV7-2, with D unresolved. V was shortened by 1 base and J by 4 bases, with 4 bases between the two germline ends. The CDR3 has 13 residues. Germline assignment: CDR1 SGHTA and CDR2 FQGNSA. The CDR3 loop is CASSLGSTGELFF. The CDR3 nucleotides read TGTGCCAGCAGCTTAGGTAGCACCGGGGAGCTGTTTTTT.

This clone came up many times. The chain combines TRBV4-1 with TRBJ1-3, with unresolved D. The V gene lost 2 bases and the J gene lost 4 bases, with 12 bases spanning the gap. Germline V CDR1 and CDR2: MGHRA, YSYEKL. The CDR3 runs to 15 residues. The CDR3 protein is CASSQLSLSGNTIYF. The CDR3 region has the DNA TGCGCCAGCAGCCAACTTTCTTTGTCGGGAAACACCATATATTTT.

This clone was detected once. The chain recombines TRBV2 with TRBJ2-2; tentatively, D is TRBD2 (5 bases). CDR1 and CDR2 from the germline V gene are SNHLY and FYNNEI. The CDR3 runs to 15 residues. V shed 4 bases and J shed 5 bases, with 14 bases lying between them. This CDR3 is CASSAGGLGTGELFF. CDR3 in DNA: TGTGCCAGCAGTGCTGGAGGTCTCGGGACCGGGGAGCTGTTTTTT.

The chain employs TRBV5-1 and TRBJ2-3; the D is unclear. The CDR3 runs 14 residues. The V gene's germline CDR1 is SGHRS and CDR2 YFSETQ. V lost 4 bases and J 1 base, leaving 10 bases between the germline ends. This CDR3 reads CASSVVAGTDTQYF. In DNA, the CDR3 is TGCGCCAGCAGCGTGGTGGCCGGCACAGATACGCAGTATTTT.

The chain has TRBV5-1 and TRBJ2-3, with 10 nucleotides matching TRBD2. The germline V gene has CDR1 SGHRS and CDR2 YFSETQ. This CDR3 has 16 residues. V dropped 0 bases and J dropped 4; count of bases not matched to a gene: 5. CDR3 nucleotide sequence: TGCGCCAGCAGCTTGGGTCTAGCGGGAGAGGCAGATACGCAGTATTTT. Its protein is CASSLGLAGEADTQYF.

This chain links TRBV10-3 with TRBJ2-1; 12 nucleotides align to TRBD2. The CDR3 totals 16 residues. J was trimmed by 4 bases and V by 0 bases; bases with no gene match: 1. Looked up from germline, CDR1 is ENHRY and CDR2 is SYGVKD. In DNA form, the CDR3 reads TGTGCCATCAGTGAGTCGACTAGCGGGGGTTACAATGAGCAGTTCTTC. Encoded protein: CAISESTSGGYNEQFF.

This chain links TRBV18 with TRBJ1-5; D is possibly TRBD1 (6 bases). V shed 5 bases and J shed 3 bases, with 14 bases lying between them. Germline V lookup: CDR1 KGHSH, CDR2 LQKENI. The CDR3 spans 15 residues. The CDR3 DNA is TGTGCCAGCTCATCTACAGGGTTGAACAATCAGCCCCAGCATTTT. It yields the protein CASSSTGLNNQPQHF.

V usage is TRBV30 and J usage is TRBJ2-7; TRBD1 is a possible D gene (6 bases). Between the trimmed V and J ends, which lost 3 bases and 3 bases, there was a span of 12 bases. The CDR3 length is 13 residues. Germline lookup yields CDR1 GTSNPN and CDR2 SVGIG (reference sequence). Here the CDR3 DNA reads TGTGCCTGGAGAGGGGACACCAACTACGAGCAGTACTTC. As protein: CAWRGDTNYEQYF.

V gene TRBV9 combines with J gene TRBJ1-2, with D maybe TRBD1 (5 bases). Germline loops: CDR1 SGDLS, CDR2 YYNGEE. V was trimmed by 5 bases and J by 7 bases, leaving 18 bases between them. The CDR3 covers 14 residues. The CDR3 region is CASRHAPGRGGYTF. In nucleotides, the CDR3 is TGTGCCAGCAGGCACGCTCCCGGTAGGGGTGGCTACACCTTC.

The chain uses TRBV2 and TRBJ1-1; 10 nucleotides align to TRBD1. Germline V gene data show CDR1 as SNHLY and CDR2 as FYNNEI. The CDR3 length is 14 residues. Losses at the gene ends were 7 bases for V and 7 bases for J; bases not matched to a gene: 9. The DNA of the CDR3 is TGTGCCAGCACCAGACAGGGGGCGGCTGGTGAAGCTTTCTTT. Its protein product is CASTRQGAAGEAFF. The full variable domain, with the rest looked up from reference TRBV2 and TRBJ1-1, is EPEVTQTPSHQVTQMGQEVILRCVPISNHLYFYWYRQILGQKVEFLVSFYNNEISEKSEIFDDQFSVERPDGSNFTLKIRSTKLEDSAMYFCASTRQGAAGEAFFGQGTRLTVV.

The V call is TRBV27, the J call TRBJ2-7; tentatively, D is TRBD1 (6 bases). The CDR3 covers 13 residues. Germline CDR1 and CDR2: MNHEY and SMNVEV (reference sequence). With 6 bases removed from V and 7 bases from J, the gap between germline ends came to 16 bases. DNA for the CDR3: TGTGCCAGCAGGATCAACAGGGATGGGGAGCAGTACTTC. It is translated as CASRINRDGEQYF.

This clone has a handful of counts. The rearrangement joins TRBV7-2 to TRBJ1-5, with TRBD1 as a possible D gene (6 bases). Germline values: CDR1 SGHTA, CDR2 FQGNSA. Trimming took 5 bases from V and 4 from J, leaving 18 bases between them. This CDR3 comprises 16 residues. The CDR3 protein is CASSLGGATKNQPQHF. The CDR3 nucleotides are TGTGCCAGCAGCCTGGGGGGGGCTACTAAGAATCAGCCCCAGCATTTT.

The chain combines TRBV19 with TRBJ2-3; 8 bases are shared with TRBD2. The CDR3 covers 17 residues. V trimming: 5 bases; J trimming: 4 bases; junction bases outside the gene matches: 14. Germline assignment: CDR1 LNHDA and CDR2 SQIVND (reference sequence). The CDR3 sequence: CASSATGLAGYPDTQYF. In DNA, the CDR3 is TGTGCCAGTAGTGCCACAGGACTAGCTGGCTATCCAGATACGCAGTATTTT.

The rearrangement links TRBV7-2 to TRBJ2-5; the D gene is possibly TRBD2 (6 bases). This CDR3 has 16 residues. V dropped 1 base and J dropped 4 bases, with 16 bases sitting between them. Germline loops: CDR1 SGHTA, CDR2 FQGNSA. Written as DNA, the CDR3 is TGTGCCAGCAGCTTAGTTGTAGGGACTCAGTCAGAGACCCAGTACTTC. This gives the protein CASSLVVGTQSETQYF.

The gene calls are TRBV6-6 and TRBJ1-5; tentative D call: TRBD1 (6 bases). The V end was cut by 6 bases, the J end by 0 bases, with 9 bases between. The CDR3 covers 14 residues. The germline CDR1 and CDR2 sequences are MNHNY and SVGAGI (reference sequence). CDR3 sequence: CASSDRSSNQPQHF. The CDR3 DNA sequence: TGTGCCAGCAGCGACAGGTCTAGCAATCAGCCCCAGCATTTT.

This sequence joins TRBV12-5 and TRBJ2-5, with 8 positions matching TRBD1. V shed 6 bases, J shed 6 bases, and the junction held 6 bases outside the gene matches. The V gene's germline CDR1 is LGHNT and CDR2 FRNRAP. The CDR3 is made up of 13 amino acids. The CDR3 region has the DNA TGTGCTAGTGGCCGGACAGGGTGGCAGACCCAGTACTTC. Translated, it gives CASGRTGWQTQYF.

CDR3 in DNA: TGTGCCAGCCGCGGGCGGGAGATGTACGAGCAGTACTTC. This codes for CASRGREMYEQYF. The chain carries TRBV27 and TRBJ2-7, with TRBD2 matching over 7 bases. Germline-derived CDR1 and CDR2 are MNHEY and SMNVEV (reference sequence). Trimming took 8 bases from V and 4 from J; bases not matched to a gene: 8. This CDR3 has 13 residues.

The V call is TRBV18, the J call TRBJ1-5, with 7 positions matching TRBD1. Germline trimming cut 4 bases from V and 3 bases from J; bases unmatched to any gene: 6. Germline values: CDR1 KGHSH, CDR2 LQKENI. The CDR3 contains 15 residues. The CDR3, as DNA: TGTGCCAGCTCACAGCAGGGGACAGACAATCAGCCCCAGCATTTT. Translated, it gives CASSQQGTDNQPQHF.

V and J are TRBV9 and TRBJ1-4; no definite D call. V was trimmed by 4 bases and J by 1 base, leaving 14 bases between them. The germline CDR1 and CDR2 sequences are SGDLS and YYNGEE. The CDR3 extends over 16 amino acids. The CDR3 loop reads CASSRREVGTNEKLFF. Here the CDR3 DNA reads TGTGCCAGCAGCCGGAGGGAGGTTGGAACTAATGAAAAACTGTTTTTT. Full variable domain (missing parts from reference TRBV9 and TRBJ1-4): DSGVTQTPKHLITATGQRVTLRCSPRSGDLSVYWYQQSLDQGLQFLIQYYNGEERAKGNILERFSAQQFPDLHSELNLSSLELGDSALYFCASSRREVGTNEKLFFGSGTQLSVL.

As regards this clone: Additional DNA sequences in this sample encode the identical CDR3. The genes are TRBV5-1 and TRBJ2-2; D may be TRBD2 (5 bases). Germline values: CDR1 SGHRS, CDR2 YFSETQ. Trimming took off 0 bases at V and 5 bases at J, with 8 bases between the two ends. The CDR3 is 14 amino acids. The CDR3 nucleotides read TGCGCCAGCAGCTTGGGCGGACTGACCGGGGAGCTGTTTTTT. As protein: CASSLGGLTGELFF.

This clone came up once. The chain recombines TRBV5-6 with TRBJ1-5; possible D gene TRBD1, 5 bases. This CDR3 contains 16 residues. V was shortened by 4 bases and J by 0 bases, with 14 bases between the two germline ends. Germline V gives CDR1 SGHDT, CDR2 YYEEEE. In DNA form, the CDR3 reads TGTGCCAGCAGCAATTGGGGGGGACCTAGCAATCAGCCCCAGCATTTT. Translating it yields CASSNWGGPSNQPQHF.

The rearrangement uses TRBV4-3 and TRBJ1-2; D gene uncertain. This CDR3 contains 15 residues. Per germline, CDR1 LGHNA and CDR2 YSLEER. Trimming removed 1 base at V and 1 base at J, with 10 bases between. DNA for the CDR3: TGCGCCAGCAGCCAAGCCCGAGGGAATAACTATGGCTACACCTTC. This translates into CASSQARGNNYGYTF.

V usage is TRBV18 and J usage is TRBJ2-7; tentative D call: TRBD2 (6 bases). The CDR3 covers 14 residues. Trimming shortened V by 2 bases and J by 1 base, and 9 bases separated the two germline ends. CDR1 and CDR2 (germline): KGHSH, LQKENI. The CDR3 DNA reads TGTGCCAGCTCACCATGGGGGAGGTCCTACGAGCAGTACTTC. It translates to CASSPWGRSYEQYF.

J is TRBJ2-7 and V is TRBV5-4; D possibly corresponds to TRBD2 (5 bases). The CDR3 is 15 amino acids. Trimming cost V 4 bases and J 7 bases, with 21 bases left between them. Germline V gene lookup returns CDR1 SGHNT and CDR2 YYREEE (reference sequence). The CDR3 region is CASSADLVVSREQYF. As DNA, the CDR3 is TGTGCCAGCAGCGCGGACTTGGTTGTCTCGCGGGAGCAGTACTTC.